This T cell receptor beta chain was profiled in a study of shared clonotypes between healthy human individuals (dated by TCRdb to about 2020). Broadly, across the study: A few men and a couple of women, aged 18 to 49 years, made up the cohort. Per donor, leukapheresis produced somewhere between about 0.94 and 9 billion PBMCs. For each donor, CD4 naive and CD4 memory were each run on three plates, CD8 naive on two plates, and CD8 memory on one plate. To estimate repertoire size and how much clonotype sharing occurs between individuals, the study deeply sequenced the blood TCR repertoires of several healthy adults. Different laboratories and diverse techniques were used to prepare libraries and sequence TCR repertoires, to increase sequencing depth and limit assay-specific biases. On the study overall, not on this receptor specifically: Naive subsets generally had larger estimated clonotype richness than memory subsets. Sampling was restricted to blood, and TCR repertoires in tissue are likely to differ from TCR repertoires in blood. Incomplete sequencing was indicated by rarefaction of sorted-subset datasets, despite the large sequencing depth. Based on pairwise subsampling, the degree of clonotype sharing among donors was expected to be affected by sequencing depth. The small number of donors limited the genetic and exposure-history diversity represented. Compared with non-shared clonotypes, clonotypes shared by all four sorted-subset donors had higher generation probabilities. Around 5% of naive CD4, 3.5% of naive CD8, approximately 2.2% of memory CD4, and 0.35% to 0.4% of memory CD8 clonotypes were shared across a few donors.

Using the deep immunoSEQ assay, TCR CDR3 regions were amplified from genomic DNA by multiplex PCR. Extracted genomic DNA from each cell subset was spread evenly across all wells of several immunoSEQ 96-well plates, with each plate serving as a replicate. Each replicate PCR for sorted subsets received about 180 ng genomic DNA, equal to about 30,000 T cell genomes. Purified libraries were quantified with a Qubit 3.0 fluorometer, sized on a Bioanalyzer 2100, and re-quantified with the KAPA Library Quantification kit. Every immunoSEQ 96-well plate was sequenced on a separate single-read 150-cycle Illumina NextSeq 550 flow cell. As for how the authors treated the data: Because the immunoSEQ output held only junctional sequences and lacked quality scores, the filtering could not match the filtering applied to full-length reads. Sequences were annotated with PyIR, a Python wrapper for IgBLAST v1.9, and V/J genes and CDR3 were assigned using IMGT germline references. Reads were filtered out if the reads had weak V/J assignments (E-value above 1e-6), no CDR3, stop codons, out-of-frame junctions, or ambiguous translated residues. A V3J clonotype was defined by an identical inferred V gene, J gene, and CDR3 amino acid sequence. Percentage overlap between repertoires was calculated by dividing the number of shared unique clonotypes by the size of the smaller repertoire. RTK rarefaction, the Chao1 estimator, and Recon v2.1 estimates of unobserved clonotypes were used to assess repertoire richness. Generation probabilities for all TCRbeta clonotypes obtained by the gDNA method from a handful of donors were computed using OLGA. TCRdb's version of the immuneACCESS table is confined to in-frame rearrangements and falls short of the full clone set. An unresolved V gene accounts for under half of the shortfall where checked; the remainder is of unknown origin. V and J calls and clone size follow that table, whereas D and trimming were derived from the DNA. This sample comprises 2 million to 3 million clones, over 85% of them detected only once. The biggest ten clones account for about 0.38% of the sample.

Comments on this clone: Its antigen remains unidentified. Per-base quality was not reported, and no clone a single base away is much larger than it.

From the cysteine up to the phenylalanine, the CDR3 has a length of 16 residues. Only the CDR3 portion is preserved as DNA: 48 bases, with reading frame beginning at the first base. The V end gives up 4 bases and the J end 3 bases, leaving 5 bases in the junction not matched to a gene. Reading the germline V gene gives CDR1 MDHEN and CDR2 SYDVKM. The donors were healthy, HIV-negative adults who had no recently reported acute infections or vaccinations. All donors were Caucasian adults living in Nashville, Tennessee, USA. CD4+ T cells were enriched by magnetic negative selection; naive cells were then positively selected on CD45RA, and the negative fraction formed the memory subset. Blood was obtained by leukapheresis, after which PBMCs were separated by Ficoll-Histopaque density gradient centrifugation and cryopreserved in liquid nitrogen vapor phase. Analytical flow cytometry was used to check the purity and quantity of each magnetically sorted T cell population. From each sorted fraction, genomic DNA was isolated and quantified by UV absorbance on a Nanodrop 2000c.

The material sequenced was naive CD4+ T cells from PBMCs. The cell subset or site label of this sample denotes: CD45RA+ positively selected. The rearranged chain carries TRBV28 and TRBJ2-3, and 12 bases in between align with TRBD1. This receptor was obtained from a young man in good health. Some clones in this sample may be carry-over from other donors' samples. The nucleotide sequence reads TGTGCCAGCAGTTCGGGACAGGGGGCTCGGACAGATACGCAGTATTTT. The resulting protein is CASSSGQGARTDTQYF.